This T cell receptor beta chain was sequenced for a study of blood T cell repertoires in COVID-19. Study as a whole: The analysed material was cDNA or gDNA that came from T cells, B-cell-depleted T cells, or PBMCs.

This clone has only one observation. There are 14 residues in the CDR3. Germline V CDR1 and CDR2: SGHNT, YYREEE (reference sequence). V lost 3 bases and J 0 bases, leaving 9 bases between the germline ends. Per the original methods: From reference gene primer amplification, estimates of nucleated cell counts were derived. Clones were read by immunoSEQ multiplex PCR, and TCRdb kept only the in-frame ones, dropping some. V, J and clone size are those of that table, while D and trimming were read from the DNA. The sample holds tens of thousands of clones; 70% to 90% are singletons and the top ten take less than 9%.

V is TRBV5-4 and J is TRBJ2-5; a weak D match, TRBD2 (5 bases). The sequenced material came from peripheral blood. The sequence came from a man aged 60 to 75 with acute or convalescent COVID-19. The CDR3 here is CASSYPGNQETQYF. DNA for the CDR3: TGTGCCAGCAGCTATCCGGGAAACCAAGAGACCCAGTACTTC.